Below, one TCR beta chain is given with its context. Its antigen is currently unknown. The source of the sample is a study of beta chain features in type 1 diabetes. Whole-study findings and limits: VDJ junctions from patients with type 1 diabetes contained fewer insertions and more deletions. Naive, central memory and Treg TCRB repertoires appeared more alike in patients than in healthy donors. For cells with high TCR expression, cDNA sequencing could yield over-representation.

Per germline, CDR1 SGHDT and CDR2 YYEEEE. V lost 4 bases to trimming and J lost 0 bases, with 8 bases between them. This CDR3 comprises 14 residues. Since all of the isolated RNA was reverse transcribed, expressed TCRB transcripts were what got sequenced. TCRdb's table, derived via immunoSEQ multiplex PCR, lists solely in-frame clones and lacks some. Of 300,000 to 350,000 clones detected, 12% to 15% appear once; the ten largest clones hold 6.7%. The authors sorted CD4+ naive, central memory, regulatory and stem cell-like memory cells via CD45RO/CCR7/CD25/CD127/CD95/CD27. Material: central memory CD4+ T cells from blood. The chain carries TRBV5-6 and TRBJ1-3, with D possibly being TRBD1 (5 bases). This sequence was found in a man aged 25 to 40 in good health. CDR3 region: CASSPTVSGNTIYF. The CDR3 DNA reads TGTGCCAGCAGCCCGACAGTCTCTGGAAACACCATATATTTT.